The present entry profiles one TCR beta chain with its context. Its cognate antigen is unknown. Just one base apart from a much larger clone, this may be a read error. The data were obtained in a study of blood T cells in healthy people across ages. Whole-study results and caveats: Changes in expanded clonotypes were possibly confounded, as the CMV status of donors was unknown.

With a J-beta primer mix and a sample-barcoded 5' primer, a second PCR ran 7 to 11 cycles. TCRdb used MiXCR to reprocess the 5' RACE reads, holding one entry per CDR3 protein. The sample lists 1.5 million to 2 million distinct CDR3 sequences; under 30% were seen once. Sample donors were healthy Caucasian individuals that came from Russia, aged 6 to 90. Isolated per sample were at least 7 million PBMCs. Samples each had at least 6 micrograms of total RNA extracted. V gave up 6 bases and J gave up 0 bases, with 12 bases separating them. In germline, CDR1 is ENHRY, CDR2 SYGVKD. This CDR3 has 14 amino acids.

The TCR comes from a woman aged 25 to 39 in good health. Sequenced input: blood. The rearrangement uses TRBV10-3 and TRBJ2-7; the D gene is possibly TRBD2 (5 bases). The CDR3 nucleotides read TGTGCCATCAGGGATCGTCTAGCCTCCTACGAGCAGTACTTC. Amino acids: CAIRDRLASYEQYF.